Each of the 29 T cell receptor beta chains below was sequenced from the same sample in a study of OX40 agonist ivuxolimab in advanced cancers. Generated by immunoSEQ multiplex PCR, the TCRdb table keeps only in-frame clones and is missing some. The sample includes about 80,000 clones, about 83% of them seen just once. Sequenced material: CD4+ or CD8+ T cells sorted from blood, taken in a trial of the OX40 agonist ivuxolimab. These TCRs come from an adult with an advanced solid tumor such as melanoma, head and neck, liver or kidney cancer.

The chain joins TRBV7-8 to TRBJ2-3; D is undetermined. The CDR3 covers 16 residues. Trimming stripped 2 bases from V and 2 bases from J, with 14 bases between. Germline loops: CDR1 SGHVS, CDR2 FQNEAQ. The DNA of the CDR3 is TGTGCCAGCAGCTTACGCACGTCGTACGACACAGATACGCAGTATTTT. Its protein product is CASSLRTSYDTDTQYF.

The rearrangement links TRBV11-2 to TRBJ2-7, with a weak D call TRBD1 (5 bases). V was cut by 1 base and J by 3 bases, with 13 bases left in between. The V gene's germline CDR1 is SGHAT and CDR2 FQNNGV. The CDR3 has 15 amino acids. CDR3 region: CASSLGGALGYEQYF. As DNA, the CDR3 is TGTGCCAGCAGCTTAGGTGGGGCGCTCGGCTACGAGCAGTACTTC.

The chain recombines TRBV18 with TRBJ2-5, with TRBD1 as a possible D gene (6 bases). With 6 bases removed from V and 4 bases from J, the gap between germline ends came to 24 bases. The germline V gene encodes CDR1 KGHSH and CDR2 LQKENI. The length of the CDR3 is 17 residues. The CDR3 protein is CASSLFSPAGEGETQYF. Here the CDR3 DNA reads TGTGCCAGCTCTCTTTTTAGTCCGGCAGGGGAAGGAGAGACCCAGTACTTC.

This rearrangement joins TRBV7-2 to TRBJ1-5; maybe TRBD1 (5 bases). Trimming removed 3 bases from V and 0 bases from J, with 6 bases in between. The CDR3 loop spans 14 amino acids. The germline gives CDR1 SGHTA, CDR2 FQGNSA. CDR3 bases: TGTGCCAGCAGCTTGGGGGATAGCAATCAGCCCCAGCATTTT. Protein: CASSLGDSNQPQHF.

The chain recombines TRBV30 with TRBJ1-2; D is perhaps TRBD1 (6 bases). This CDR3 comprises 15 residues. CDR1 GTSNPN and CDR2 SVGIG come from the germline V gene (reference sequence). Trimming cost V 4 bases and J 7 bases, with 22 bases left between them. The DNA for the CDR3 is TGTGCCTGGAATCACCCCACCAGGGGAAAGAGTGGCTACACCTTC. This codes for CAWNHPTRGKSGYTF.

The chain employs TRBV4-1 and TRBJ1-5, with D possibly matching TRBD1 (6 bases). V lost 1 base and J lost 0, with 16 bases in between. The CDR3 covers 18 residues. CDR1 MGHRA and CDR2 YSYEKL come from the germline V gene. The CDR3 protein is CASSQGRQGTYSNQPQHF. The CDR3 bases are TGCGCCAGCAGCCAAGGGCGGCAGGGGACTTATAGCAATCAGCCCCAGCATTTT.

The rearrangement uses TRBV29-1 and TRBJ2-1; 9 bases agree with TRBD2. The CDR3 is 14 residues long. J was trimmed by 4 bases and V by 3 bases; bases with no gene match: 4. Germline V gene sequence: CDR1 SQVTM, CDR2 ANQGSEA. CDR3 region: CSVEAGGPYNEQFF. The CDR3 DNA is TGCAGCGTTGAGGCGGGAGGGCCATACAATGAGCAGTTCTTC.

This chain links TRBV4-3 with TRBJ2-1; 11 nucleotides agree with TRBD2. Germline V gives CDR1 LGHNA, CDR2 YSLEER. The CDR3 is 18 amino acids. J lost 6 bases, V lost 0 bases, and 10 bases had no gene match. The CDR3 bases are TGCGCCAGCAGCCAAGATCTCTTAGCGGGGGGGCCAGGCAATGAGCAGTTCTTC. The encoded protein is CASSQDLLAGGPGNEQFF.

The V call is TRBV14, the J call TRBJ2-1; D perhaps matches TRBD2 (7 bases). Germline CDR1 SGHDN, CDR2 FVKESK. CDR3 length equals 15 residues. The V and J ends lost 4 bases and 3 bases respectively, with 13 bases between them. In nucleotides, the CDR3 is TGTGCCAGCAGCCCATTCGGGGGGCTCTACAATGAGCAGTTCTTC. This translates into CASSPFGGLYNEQFF.

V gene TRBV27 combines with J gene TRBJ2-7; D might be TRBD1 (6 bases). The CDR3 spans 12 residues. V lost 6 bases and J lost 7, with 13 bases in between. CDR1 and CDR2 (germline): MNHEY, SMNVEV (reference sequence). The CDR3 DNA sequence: TGTGCCAGCAGGAGGGACACTCTAGAGCAGTACTTC. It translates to CASRRDTLEQYF.

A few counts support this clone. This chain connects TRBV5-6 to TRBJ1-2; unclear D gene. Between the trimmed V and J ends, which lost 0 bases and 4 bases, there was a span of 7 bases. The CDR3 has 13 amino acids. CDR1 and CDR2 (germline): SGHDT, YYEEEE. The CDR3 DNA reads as TGTGCCAGCAGCTTGGTCGGCCCCTATGGCTACACCTTC. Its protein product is CASSLVGPYGYTF.

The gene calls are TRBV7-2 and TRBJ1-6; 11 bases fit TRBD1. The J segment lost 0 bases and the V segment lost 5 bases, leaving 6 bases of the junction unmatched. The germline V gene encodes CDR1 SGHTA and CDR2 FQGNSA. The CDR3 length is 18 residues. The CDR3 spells CASSGQGATNSYNSPLHF. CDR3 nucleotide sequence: TGTGCCAGCAGCGGACAGGGGGCAACCAACTCCTATAATTCACCCCTCCACTTT.

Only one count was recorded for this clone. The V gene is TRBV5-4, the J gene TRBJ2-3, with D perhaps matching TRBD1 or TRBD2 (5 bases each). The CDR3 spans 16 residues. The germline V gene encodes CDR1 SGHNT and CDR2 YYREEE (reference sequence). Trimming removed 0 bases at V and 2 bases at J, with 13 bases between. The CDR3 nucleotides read TGTGCCAGCAGCTTGGCCAGGGTCGGGGCCACAGATACGCAGTATTTT. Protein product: CASSLARVGATDTQYF.

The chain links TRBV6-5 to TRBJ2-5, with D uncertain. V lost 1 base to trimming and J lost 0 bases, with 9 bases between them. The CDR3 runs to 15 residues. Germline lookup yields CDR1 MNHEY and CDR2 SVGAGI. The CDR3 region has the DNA TGTGCCAGCAGTTACTTTGACACGTACCAAGAGACCCAGTACTTC. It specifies CASSYFDTYQETQYF.

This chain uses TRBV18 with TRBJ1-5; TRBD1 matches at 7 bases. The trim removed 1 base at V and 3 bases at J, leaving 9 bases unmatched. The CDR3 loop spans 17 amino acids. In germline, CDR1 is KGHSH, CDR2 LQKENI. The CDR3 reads CASSPRIQTGLNQPQHF. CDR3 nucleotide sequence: TGTGCCAGCTCACCACGTATACAGACAGGGCTCAATCAGCCCCAGCATTTT. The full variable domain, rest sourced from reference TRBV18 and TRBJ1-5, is NAGVMQNPRHLVRRRGQEARLRCSPMKGHSHVYWYRQLPEEGLKFMVYLQKENIIDESGMPKERFSAEFPKEGPSILRIQQVVRGDSAAYFCASSPRIQTGLNQPQHFGDGTRLSIL.

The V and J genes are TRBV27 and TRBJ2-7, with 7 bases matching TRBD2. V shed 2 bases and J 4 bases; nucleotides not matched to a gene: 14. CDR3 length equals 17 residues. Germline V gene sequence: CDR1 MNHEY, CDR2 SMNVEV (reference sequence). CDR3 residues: CASSLRVGAGIPYEQYF. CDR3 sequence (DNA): TGTGCCAGCAGTTTACGAGTGGGAGCGGGGATACCGTACGAGCAGTACTTC.

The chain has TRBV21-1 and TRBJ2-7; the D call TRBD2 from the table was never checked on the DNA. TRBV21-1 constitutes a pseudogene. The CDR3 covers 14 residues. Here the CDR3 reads CASSKWSGYYEQYF. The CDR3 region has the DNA TGTGCCAGCAGCAAATGGAGCGGTTACTACGAGCAGTACTTC.

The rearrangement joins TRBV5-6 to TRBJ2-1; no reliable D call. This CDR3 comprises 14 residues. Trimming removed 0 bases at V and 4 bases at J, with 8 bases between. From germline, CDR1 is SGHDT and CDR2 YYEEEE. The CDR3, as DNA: TGTGCCAGCAGCTTGGAGTATAGATACAATGAGCAGTTCTTC. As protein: CASSLEYRYNEQFF.

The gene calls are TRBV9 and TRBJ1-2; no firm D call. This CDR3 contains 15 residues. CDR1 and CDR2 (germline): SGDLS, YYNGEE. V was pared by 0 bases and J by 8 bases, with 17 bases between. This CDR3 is CASSVGRGRPGGYTF. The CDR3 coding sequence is TGTGCCAGCAGCGTAGGTCGGGGTAGGCCTGGGGGCTACACCTTC.

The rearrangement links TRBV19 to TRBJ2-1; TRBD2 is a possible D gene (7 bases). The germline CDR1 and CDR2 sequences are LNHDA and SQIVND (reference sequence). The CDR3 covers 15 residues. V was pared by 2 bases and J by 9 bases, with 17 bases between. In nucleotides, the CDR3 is TGTGCCAGTAGTATATTTTCGGGGGGCCAAAGTGAGCAGTTCTTC. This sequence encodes CASSIFSGGQSEQFF.

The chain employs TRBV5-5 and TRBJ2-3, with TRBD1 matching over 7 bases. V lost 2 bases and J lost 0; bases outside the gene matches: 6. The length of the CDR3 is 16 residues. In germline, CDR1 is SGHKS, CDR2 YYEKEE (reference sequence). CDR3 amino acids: CASSFHWGQSTDTQYF. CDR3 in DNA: TGTGCCAGCAGCTTCCATTGGGGACAGAGCACAGATACGCAGTATTTT.

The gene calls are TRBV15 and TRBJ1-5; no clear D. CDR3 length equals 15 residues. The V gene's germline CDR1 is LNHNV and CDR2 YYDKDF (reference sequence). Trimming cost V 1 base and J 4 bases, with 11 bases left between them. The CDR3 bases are TGTGCCACCAGCAGAGTCCCACAACTTAATCAGCCCCAGCATTTT. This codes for CATSRVPQLNQPQHF. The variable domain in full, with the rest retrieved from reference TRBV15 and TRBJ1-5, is DAMVIQNPRYQVTQFGKPVTLSCSQTLNHNVMYWYQQKSSQAPKLLFHYYDKDFNNEADTPDNFQSRRPNTSFCFLDIRSPGLGDTAMYLCATSRVPQLNQPQHFGDGTRLSIL.

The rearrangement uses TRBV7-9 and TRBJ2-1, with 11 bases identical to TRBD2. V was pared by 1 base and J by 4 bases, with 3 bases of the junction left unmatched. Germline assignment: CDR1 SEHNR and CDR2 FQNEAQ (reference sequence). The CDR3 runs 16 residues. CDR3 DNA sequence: TGTGCCAGCAGCTTAGATGGGACTAGCGGTTACAATGAGCAGTTCTTC. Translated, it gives CASSLDGTSGYNEQFF.

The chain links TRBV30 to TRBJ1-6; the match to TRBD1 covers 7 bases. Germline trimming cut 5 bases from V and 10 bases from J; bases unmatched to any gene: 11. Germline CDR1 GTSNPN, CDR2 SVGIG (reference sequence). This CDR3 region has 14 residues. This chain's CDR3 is CAWSLEGAGSPLHF. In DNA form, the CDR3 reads TGTGCCTGGTCGCTGGAGGGGGCTGGGTCACCCCTCCACTTT. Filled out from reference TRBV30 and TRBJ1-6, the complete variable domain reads SQTIHQWPATLVQPVGSPLSLECTVEGTSNPNLYWYRQAAGRGLQLLFYSVGIGQISSEVPQNLSASRPQDRQFILSSKKLLLSDSGFYLCAWSLEGAGSPLHFGNGTRLTVT.

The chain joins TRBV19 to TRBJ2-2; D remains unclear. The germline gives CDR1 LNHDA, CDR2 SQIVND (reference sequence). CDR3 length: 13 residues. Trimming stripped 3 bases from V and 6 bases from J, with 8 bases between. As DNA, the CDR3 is TGTGCCAGTAGTATGGACGGGCCCGGGGAGCTGTTTTTT. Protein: CASSMDGPGELFF.

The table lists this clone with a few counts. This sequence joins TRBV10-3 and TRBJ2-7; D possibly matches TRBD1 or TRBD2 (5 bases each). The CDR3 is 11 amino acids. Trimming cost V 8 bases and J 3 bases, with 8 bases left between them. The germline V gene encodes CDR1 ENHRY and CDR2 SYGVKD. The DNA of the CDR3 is TGTGCCATCGGGGGAAACTACGAGCAGTACTTC. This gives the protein CAIGGNYEQYF.

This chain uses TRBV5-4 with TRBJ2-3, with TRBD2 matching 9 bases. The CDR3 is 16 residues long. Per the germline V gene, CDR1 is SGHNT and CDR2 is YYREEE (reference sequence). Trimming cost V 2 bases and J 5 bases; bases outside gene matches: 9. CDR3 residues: CASSFARGGAGDTQYF. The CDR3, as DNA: TGTGCCAGCAGCTTCGCTCGCGGGGGGGCTGGAGATACGCAGTATTTT.

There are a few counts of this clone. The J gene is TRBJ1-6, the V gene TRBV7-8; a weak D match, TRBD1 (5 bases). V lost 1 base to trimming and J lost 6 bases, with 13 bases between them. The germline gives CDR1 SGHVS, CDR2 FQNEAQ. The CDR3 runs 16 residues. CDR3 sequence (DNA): TGTGCCAGCAGCTTAGTAGCGGGGGTCCCTAATTCACCCCTCCACTTT. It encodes CASSLVAGVPNSPLHF.

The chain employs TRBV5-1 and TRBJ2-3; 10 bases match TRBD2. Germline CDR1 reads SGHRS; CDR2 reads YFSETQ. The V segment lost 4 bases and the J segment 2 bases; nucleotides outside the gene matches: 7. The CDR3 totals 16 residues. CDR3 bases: TGCGCCAGCAGCCGGTCTAGCGGGAGCTACACAGATACGCAGTATTTT. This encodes CASSRSSGSYTDTQYF.